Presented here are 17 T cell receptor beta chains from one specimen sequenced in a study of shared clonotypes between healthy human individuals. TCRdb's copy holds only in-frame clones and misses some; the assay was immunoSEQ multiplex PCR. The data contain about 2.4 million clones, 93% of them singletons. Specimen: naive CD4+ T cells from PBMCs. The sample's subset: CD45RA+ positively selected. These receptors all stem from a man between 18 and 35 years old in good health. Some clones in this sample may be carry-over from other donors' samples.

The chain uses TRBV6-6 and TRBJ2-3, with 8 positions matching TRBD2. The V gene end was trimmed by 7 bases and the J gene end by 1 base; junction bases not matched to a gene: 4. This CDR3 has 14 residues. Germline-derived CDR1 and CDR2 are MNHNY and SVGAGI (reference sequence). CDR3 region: CASNRGGGTDTQYF. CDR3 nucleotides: TGTGCCAGCAACCGGGGGGGCGGCACAGATACGCAGTATTTT.

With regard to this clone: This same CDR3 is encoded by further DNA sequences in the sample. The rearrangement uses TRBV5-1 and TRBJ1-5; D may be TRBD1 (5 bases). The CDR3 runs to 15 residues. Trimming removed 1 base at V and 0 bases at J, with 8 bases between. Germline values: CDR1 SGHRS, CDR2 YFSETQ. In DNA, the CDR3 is TGCGCCAGCAGCTTGTGGGGGGATAGCAATCAGCCCCAGCATTTT. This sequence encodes CASSLWGDSNQPQHF. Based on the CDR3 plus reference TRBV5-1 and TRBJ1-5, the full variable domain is KAGVTQTPRYLIKTRGQQVTLSCSPISGHRSVSWYQQTPGQGLQFLFEYFSETQRNKGNFPGRFSGRQFSNSRSEMNVSTLELGDSALYLCASSLWGDSNQPQHFGDGTRLSIL.

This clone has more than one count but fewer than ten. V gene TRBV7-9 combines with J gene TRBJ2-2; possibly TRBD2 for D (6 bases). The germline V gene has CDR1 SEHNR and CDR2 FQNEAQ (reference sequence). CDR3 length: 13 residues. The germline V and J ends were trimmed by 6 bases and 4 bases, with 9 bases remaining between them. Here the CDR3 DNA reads TGTGCCAGCAGGCGGGGAAGCACCGGGGAGCTGTTTTTT. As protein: CASRRGSTGELFF.

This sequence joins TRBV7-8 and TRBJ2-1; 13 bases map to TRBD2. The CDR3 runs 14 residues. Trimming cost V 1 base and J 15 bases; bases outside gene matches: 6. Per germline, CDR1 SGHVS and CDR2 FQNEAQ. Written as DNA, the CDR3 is TGTGCCAGCAGCTTAGTACTAGCGGGAGGGCGACGGTTCTTC. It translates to CASSLVLAGGRRFF. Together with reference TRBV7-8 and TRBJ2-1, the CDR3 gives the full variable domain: GAGVSQSPRYKVAKRGQDVALRCDPISGHVSLFWYQQALGQGPEFLTYFQNEAQLDKSGLPSDRFFAERPEGSVSTLKIQRTQQEDSAVYLCASSLVLAGGRRFFGPGTRLTVL.

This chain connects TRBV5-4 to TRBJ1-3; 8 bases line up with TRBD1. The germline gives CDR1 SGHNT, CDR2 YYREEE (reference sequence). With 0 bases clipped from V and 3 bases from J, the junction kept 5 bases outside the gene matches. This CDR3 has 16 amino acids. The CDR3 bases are TGTGCCAGCAGCTTGGGCGACAGGGGTAATGGAAACACCATATATTTT. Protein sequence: CASSLGDRGNGNTIYF.

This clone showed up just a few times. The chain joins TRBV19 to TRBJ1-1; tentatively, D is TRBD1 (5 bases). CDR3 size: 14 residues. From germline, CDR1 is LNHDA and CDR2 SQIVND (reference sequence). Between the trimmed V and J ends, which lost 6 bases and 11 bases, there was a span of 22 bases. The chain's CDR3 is CASSITSTTGRAFF. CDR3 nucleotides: TGTGCCAGTAGCATCACCTCGACAACAGGTCGGGCTTTCTTT.

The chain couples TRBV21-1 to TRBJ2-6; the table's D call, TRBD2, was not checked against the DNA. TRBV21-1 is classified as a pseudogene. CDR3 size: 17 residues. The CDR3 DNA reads TGTGCCAGCAGCTCGCCGAGGCGGGGGGCTGGGGCCAACGTCCTGACTTTC. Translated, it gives CASSSPRRGAGANVLTF.

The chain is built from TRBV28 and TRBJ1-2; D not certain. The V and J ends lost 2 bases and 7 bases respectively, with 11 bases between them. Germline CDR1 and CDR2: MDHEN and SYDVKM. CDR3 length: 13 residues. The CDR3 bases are TGTGCCAGCAGTTTAGGGCAAGCGCTTGGCTACACCTTC. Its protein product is CASSLGQALGYTF.

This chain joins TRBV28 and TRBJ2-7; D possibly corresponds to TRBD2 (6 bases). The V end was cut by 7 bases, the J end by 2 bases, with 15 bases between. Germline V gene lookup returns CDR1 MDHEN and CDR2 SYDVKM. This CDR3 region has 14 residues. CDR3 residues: CASTLGGIAYEQYF. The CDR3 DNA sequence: TGTGCCAGCACCCTGGGGGGTATCGCCTACGAGCAGTACTTC. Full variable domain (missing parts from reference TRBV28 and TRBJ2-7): DVKVTQSSRYLVKRTGEKVFLECVQDMDHENMFWYRQDPGLGLRLIYFSYDVKMKEKGDIPEGYSVSREKKERFSLILESASTNQTSMYLCASTLGGIAYEQYFGPGTRLTVT.

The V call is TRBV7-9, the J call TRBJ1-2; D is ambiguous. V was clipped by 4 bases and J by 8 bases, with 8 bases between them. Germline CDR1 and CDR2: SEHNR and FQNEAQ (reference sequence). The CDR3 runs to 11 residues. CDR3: CASSYLWGYTF. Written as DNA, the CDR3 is TGTGCCAGCAGCTACCTATGGGGCTACACCTTC.

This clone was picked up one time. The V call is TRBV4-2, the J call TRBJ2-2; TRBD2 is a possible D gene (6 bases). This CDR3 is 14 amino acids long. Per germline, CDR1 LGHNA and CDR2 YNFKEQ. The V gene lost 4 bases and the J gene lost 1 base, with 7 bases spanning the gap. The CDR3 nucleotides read TGTGCCAGCAGCCCGCGGGGGAACACCGGGGAGCTGTTTTTT. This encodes CASSPRGNTGELFF.

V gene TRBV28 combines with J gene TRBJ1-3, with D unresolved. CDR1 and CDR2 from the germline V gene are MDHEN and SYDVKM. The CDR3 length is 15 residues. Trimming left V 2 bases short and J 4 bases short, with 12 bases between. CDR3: CASSLRTLGGNTIYF. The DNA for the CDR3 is TGTGCCAGCAGTTTAAGGACTTTGGGCGGAAACACCATATATTTT.

The CDR3 DNA is TGTGCCATCAGTGTGTTACCTTACAATGAGCAGTTCTTC. It specifies CAISVLPYNEQFF. The chain carries TRBV10-3 and TRBJ2-1, with D hard to call. Germline V gene sequence: CDR1 ENHRY, CDR2 SYGVKD. V was pared by 4 bases and J by 4 bases, with 8 bases between. This CDR3 spans 13 amino acids.

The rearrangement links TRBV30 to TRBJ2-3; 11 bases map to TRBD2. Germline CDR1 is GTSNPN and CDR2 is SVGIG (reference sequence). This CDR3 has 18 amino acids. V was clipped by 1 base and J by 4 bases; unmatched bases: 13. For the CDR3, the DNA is TGTGCCTGGAGTGCCTTTAGCGGGAGGGCTTCCGGCGCAGATACGCAGTATTTT. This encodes CAWSAFSGRASGADTQYF.

The CDR3 nucleotides read TGTGCCTCGGAGCAGGGAGGGGAGACCCAGTACTTC. This sequence encodes CASEQGGETQYF. J is TRBJ2-5 and V is TRBV30, with TRBD2 matching 7 bases. The CDR3 contains 12 residues. The V segment lost 7 bases and the J segment 5 bases; nucleotides outside the gene matches: 7. Germline-derived CDR1 and CDR2 are GTSNPN and SVGIG (reference sequence). The variable domain in full, completed from reference TRBV30 and TRBJ2-5, reads SQTIHQWPATLVQPVGSPLSLECTVEGTSNPNLYWYRQAAGRGLQLLFYSVGIGQISSEVPQNLSASRPQDRQFILSSKKLLLSDSGFYLCASEQGGETQYFGPGTRLLVL.

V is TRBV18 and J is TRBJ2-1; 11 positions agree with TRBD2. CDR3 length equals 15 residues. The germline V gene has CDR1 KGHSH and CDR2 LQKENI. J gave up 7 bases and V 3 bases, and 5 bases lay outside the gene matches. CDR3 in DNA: TGTGCCAGCTCACCCACTAGCGGGAGTTCGAATGAGCAGTTCTTC. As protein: CASSPTSGSSNEQFF.

The chain's CDR3 is CASGDRNYNSPLHF. CDR3 sequence (DNA): TGTGCCAGCGGGGACCGGAACTATAATTCACCCCTCCACTTT. The rearrangement links TRBV2 to TRBJ1-6; perhaps TRBD1 as D (5 bases). CDR3 size: 14 residues. Germline CDR1 and CDR2: SNHLY and FYNNEI. Trimming stripped 8 bases from V and 3 bases from J, with 11 bases between.